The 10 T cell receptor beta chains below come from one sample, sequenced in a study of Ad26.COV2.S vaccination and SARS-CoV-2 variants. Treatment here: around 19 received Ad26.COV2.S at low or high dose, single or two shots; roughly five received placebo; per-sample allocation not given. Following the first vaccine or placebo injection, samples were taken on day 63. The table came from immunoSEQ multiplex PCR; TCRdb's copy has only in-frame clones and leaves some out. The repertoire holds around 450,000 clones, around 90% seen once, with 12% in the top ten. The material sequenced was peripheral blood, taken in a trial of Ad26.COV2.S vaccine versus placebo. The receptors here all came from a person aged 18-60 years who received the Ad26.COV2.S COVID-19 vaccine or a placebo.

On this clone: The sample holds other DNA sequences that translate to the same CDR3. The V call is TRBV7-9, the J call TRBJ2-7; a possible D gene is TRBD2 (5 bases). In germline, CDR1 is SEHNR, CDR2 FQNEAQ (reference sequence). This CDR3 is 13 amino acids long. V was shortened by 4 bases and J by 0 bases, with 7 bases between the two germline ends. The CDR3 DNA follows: TGTGCCAGCAGCTCCAGCGGCTCCTACGAGCAGTACTTC. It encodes CASSSSGSYEQYF. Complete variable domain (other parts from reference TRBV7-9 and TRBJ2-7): DTGVSQNPRHKITKRGQNVTFRCDPISEHNRLYWYRQTLGQGPEFLTYFQNEAQLEKSRLLSDRFSAERPKGSFSTLEIQRTEQGDSAMYLCASSSSGSYEQYFGPGTRLTVT.

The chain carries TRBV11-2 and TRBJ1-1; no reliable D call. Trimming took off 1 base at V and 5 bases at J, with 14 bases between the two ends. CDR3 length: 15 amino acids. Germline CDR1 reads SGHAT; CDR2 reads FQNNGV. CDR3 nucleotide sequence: TGTGCCAGCAGCTTAGTAACACCCATTGGGACTGAAGCTTTCTTT. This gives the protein CASSLVTPIGTEAFF.

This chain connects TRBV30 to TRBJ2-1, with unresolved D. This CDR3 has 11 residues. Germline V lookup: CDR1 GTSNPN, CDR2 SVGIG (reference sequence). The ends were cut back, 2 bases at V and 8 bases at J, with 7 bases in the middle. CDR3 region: CAWSPRDEQFF. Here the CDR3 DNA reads TGTGCCTGGAGTCCTAGGGATGAGCAGTTCTTC.

CDR3 residues: CASRKREGSYEQYF. CDR3 nucleotides: TGTGCCAGCCGAAAGAGGGAGGGCTCCTACGAGCAGTACTTC. The V call is TRBV6-5, the J call TRBJ2-7, with TRBD2 matching over 7 bases. This CDR3 is built from 14 residues. The V gene end was trimmed by 8 bases and the J gene end by 0 bases; junction bases not matched to a gene: 7. Germline values: CDR1 MNHEY, CDR2 SVGAGI.

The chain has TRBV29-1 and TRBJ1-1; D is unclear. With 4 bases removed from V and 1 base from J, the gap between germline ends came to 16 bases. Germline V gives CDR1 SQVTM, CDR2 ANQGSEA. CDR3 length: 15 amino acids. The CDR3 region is CSVGPGSGGNTEAFF. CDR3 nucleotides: TGCAGCGTTGGCCCCGGATCAGGCGGGAACACTGAAGCTTTCTTT.

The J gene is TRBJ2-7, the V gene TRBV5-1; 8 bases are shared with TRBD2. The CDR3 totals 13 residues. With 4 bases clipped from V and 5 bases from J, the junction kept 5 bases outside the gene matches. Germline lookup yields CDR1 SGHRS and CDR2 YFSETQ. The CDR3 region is CASSLTGGHEQYF. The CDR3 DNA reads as TGCGCCAGCAGCCTAACGGGGGGGCACGAGCAGTACTTC.

Written as DNA, the CDR3 is TGTGCCAGTAGTATACCCTCTAGCGGGGCTCCCAAAAACATTCAGTACTTC. Translated: CASSIPSSGAPKNIQYF. V usage is TRBV19 and J usage is TRBJ2-4; 9 bases are shared with TRBD2. The germline gives CDR1 LNHDA, CDR2 SQIVND (reference sequence). V was clipped by 2 bases and J by 2 bases; unmatched bases: 7. The CDR3 length is 17 residues. The full variable domain, rest sourced from reference TRBV19 and TRBJ2-4, is DGGITQSPKYLFRKEGQNVTLSCEQNLNHDAMYWYRQDPGQGLRLIYYSQIVNDFQKGDIAEGYSVSREKKESFPLTVTSAQKNPTAFYLCASSIPSSGAPKNIQYFGAGTRLSVL.

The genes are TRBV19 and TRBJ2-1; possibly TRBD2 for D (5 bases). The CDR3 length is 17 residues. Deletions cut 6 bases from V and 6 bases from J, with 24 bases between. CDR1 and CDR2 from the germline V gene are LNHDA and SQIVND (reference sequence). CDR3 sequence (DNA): TGTGCCAGTAGATATGGCTTTCTGGACTCCAACGGCAATGAGCAGTTCTTC. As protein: CASRYGFLDSNGNEQFF.

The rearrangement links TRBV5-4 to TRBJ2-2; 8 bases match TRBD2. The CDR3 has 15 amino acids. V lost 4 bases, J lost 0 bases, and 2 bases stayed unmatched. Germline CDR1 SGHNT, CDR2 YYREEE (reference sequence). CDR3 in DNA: TGTGCCAGCAGCACGGGACTAGCGAACACCGGGGAGCTGTTTTTT. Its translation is CASSTGLANTGELFF.

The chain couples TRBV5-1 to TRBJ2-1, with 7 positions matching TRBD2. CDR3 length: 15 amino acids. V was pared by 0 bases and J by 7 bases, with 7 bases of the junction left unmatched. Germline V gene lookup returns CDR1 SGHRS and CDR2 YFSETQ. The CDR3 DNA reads TGCGCCAGCAGCTTGGGGGCGGGAGCAGAGAATGAGCAGTTCTTC. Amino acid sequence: CASSLGAGAENEQFF.